What follows are 8 T cell receptor beta chains derived from one specimen sequenced in a study of shared clonotypes between healthy human individuals (TCRdb year 2020). Receptor amplification or capture employed the immunoSEQ multiplex PCR assay. In TCRdb, the immuneACCESS table is reduced to in-frame sequences with V and J assigned. These tables do not hold every clone; where another copy was compared, an unresolved V gene accounts for under half, and the others remain unexplained. The sample table lists over 150,000 clones, 66% of them with a count of one. Of the sample, 8% to 13% is held by the ten largest clones. The sample taken for sequencing was memory CD4+ T cells sorted from blood. This sample's cell subset or site label indicates: CD45RA-negative fraction. These receptors originate from a man under 40 in good health.

This clone was observed a single time. This sequence joins TRBV27 and TRBJ2-1; TRBD2 matches 8 bases. Trimming took 8 bases from V and 2 from J; bases not matched to a gene: 14. Germline V gene sequence: CDR1 MNHEY, CDR2 SMNVEV (reference sequence). The CDR3 has 17 amino acids. In DNA, the CDR3 is TGTGCCAGCCATTCCCCCCACGGGAGGGCCGCCTACAATGAGCAGTTCTTC. Translation gives CASHSPHGRAAYNEQFF.

This chain links TRBV28 with TRBJ1-5; D may be TRBD1 (5 bases). The V end was cut by 2 bases, the J end by 9 bases, with 14 bases between. Per the germline V gene, CDR1 is MDHEN and CDR2 is SYDVKM. This CDR3 contains 14 residues. The CDR3, as DNA: TGTGCCAGCAGTTTAATGGCAGGGTCCAGGCCCCAGCATTTT. It specifies CASSLMAGSRPQHF.

The rearrangement links TRBV28 to TRBJ2-5, with TRBD2 as a possible D gene (6 bases). V shed 4 bases and J shed 4 bases, with 13 bases lying between them. The CDR3 runs to 14 residues. CDR1 MDHEN and CDR2 SYDVKM come from the germline V gene. The CDR3 loop reads CASSSGGMAETQYF. DNA for the CDR3: TGTGCCAGCAGTTCGGGCGGGATGGCAGAGACCCAGTACTTC. The variable domain in full, with the rest retrieved from reference TRBV28 and TRBJ2-5, is DVKVTQSSRYLVKRTGEKVFLECVQDMDHENMFWYRQDPGLGLRLIYFSYDVKMKEKGDIPEGYSVSREKKERFSLILESASTNQTSMYLCASSSGGMAETQYFGPGTRLLVL.

The CDR3 loop is CASSLVLATQETQYF. The DNA of the CDR3 is TGCGCCAGCAGCTTGGTACTAGCGACCCAAGAGACCCAGTACTTC. The chain joins TRBV5-1 to TRBJ2-5, with 7 bases that match TRBD2. Trimming cost V 0 bases and J 1 base; bases outside gene matches: 3. The CDR3 covers 15 residues. Germline V gene data show CDR1 as SGHRS and CDR2 as YFSETQ.

The V and J genes are TRBV11-3 and TRBJ2-7; 9 nucleotides align to TRBD1. V shed 1 base, J shed 3 bases, and the junction held 7 bases outside the gene matches. This CDR3 has 16 residues. Germline CDR1 is SGHNT and CDR2 is YENEEA. CDR3 nucleotide sequence: TGTGCCAGCAGCTTAGTTCCGACAGGGGGAGGCTACGAGCAGTACTTC. This encodes CASSLVPTGGGYEQYF.

The chain has TRBV9 and TRBJ2-7, with 11 bases identical to TRBD2. The CDR3 extends over 15 amino acids. With V trimmed by 2 bases and J by 2 bases, 3 bases remained unmatched. Germline lookup yields CDR1 SGDLS and CDR2 YYNGEE. DNA for the CDR3: TGTGCCAGCAGCGTGGGACTAGCGGCTACCTACGAGCAGTACTTC. Protein product: CASSVGLAATYEQYF.

This clone is a singleton in its sample. The chain is built from TRBV28 and TRBJ1-4; D perhaps matches TRBD1 (6 bases). The CDR3 is 13 residues long. The V gene lost 7 bases and the J gene lost 4 bases, with 10 bases spanning the gap. The V gene's germline CDR1 is MDHEN and CDR2 SYDVKM. The CDR3 region has the DNA TGTGCCAGCAAGGGGGGACTTAATGAAAAACTGTTTTTT. Protein sequence: CASKGGLNEKLFF.

The CDR3 reads CASSLFGGGSSYNEQFF. The CDR3 coding sequence is TGTGCCAGCAGTTTATTCGGGGGGGGAAGCTCCTACAATGAGCAGTTCTTC. This sequence joins TRBV27 and TRBJ2-1; 8 bases map to TRBD2. The CDR3 sequence is 17 residues long. Trimming took 1 base from V and 0 from J; bases not matched to a gene: 5. Germline lookup yields CDR1 MNHEY and CDR2 SMNVEV (reference sequence).